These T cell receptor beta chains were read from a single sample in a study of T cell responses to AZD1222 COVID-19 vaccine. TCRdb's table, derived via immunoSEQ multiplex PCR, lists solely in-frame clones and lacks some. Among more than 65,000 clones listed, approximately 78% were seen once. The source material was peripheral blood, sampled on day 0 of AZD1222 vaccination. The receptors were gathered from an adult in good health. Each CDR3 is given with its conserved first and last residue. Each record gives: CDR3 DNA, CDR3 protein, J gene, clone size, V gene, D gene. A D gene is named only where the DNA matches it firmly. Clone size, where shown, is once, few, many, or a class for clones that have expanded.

CDR3nt: TGTGCCAGCAGTTACCGGGACAGCGTCAATTCACCCCTCCACTTT; CDR3aa: CASSYRDSVNSPLHF; j_gene: TRBJ1-6; abundance: -; v_gene: TRBV6-5; d_gene: TRBD1
CDR3nt: TGTGCCAGCAGTGAAAGGACAGGCTCCTCTGTCTACGAGCAGTACTTC; CDR3aa: CASSERTGSSVYEQYF; j_gene: TRBJ2-7; abundance: -; v_gene: TRBV6-1; d_gene: TRBD1
CDR3nt: TGTGCCAGCAGCGCCAAGTCTAGCGGTAACACCGGGGAGCTGTTTTTT; CDR3aa: CASSAKSSGNTGELFF; j_gene: TRBJ2-2; abundance: -; v_gene: TRBV9; d_gene: TRBD2
CDR3nt: TGCGCCAGCAGTCAATGGGGGACAGTGTTCGCGAACACCGGGGAGCTGTTTTTT; CDR3aa: CASSQWGTVFANTGELFF; j_gene: TRBJ2-2; abundance: -; v_gene: TRBV23-1; d_gene: TRBD1
CDR3nt: TGTGCCAGCAGCCAAGGTCGGGACCCCCAAAACATTCAGTACTTC; CDR3aa: CASSQGRDPQNIQYF; j_gene: TRBJ2-4; abundance: few; v_gene: TRBV3-1/TRBV3-2; d_gene: -
CDR3nt: TGTGCCAGCCCCAGGGGGGATACGCAGTATTTT; CDR3aa: CASPRGDTQYF; j_gene: TRBJ2-3; abundance: -; v_gene: TRBV30; d_gene: TRBD1
CDR3nt: TGTGCCAGCAGAGAAGATTATTACTCTGGAAACACCATATATTTT; CDR3aa: CASREDYYSGNTIYF; j_gene: TRBJ1-3; abundance: -; v_gene: TRBV6-1; d_gene: -
CDR3nt: TGTGCCAGTAGGACACACGTCGGGGGTGTAAACACTGAAGCTTTCTTT; CDR3aa: CASRTHVGGVNTEAFF; j_gene: TRBJ1-1; abundance: -; v_gene: TRBV19; d_gene: -
CDR3nt: TGTGCCACCAGCAGAGAGGGCATAACCTACGAGCAGTACTTC; CDR3aa: CATSREGITYEQYF; j_gene: TRBJ2-7; abundance: many; v_gene: TRBV15; d_gene: -
CDR3nt: TGTGCCAGCAGCTTGGGAGGGACAGGGATCGAAAAACTGTTTTTT; CDR3aa: CASSLGGTGIEKLFF; j_gene: TRBJ1-4; abundance: -; v_gene: TRBV5-4; d_gene: TRBD1
CDR3nt: TGCGCCAGCAGCTCAGGGGCACAGGGCTATGGCTACACCTTC; CDR3aa: CASSSGAQGYGYTF; j_gene: TRBJ1-2; abundance: few; v_gene: TRBV5-1; d_gene: -
CDR3nt: TGTGCCAGCAGTTTCCAAGTGGCCGGGACATCAGGCTACACCTTC; CDR3aa: CASSFQVAGTSGYTF; j_gene: TRBJ1-2; abundance: -; v_gene: TRBV27; d_gene: -
CDR3nt: TGTGCCAGCAGCAGGGGGACTAATGAAAAACTGTTTTTT; CDR3aa: CASSRGTNEKLFF; j_gene: TRBJ1-4; abundance: once; v_gene: TRBV12-3/TRBV12-4; d_gene: TRBD1
CDR3nt: TGTGCCAGCAGTGAAAGGACAGGAGGGGATCAGCCCCAGCATTTT; CDR3aa: CASSERTGGDQPQHF; j_gene: TRBJ1-5; abundance: -; v_gene: TRBV2; d_gene: TRBD1
CDR3nt: TGTGCCAGCAGTAAACGGGACGGAAGGAATGAGCAGTTCTTC; CDR3aa: CASSKRDGRNEQFF; j_gene: TRBJ2-1; abundance: -; v_gene: TRBV6-5; d_gene: -
CDR3nt: TGTGCCAGCAGTTTATCGGCGCAGGGGCGTTCCGGGGAGCTGTTTTTT; CDR3aa: CASSLSAQGRSGELFF; j_gene: TRBJ2-2; abundance: -; v_gene: TRBV28; d_gene: -
CDR3nt: TGTGCCACCAGTGACCACAGGGTATCCGATGAGCAGTTCTTC; CDR3aa: CATSDHRVSDEQFF; j_gene: TRBJ2-1; abundance: many; v_gene: TRBV24-1; d_gene: -
CDR3nt: TGTGCCAGCAGCTTGGATCTAGCGCTATACACCGGGGAGCTGTTTTTT; CDR3aa: CASSLDLALYTGELFF; j_gene: TRBJ2-2; abundance: -; v_gene: TRBV5-6; d_gene: -
CDR3nt: TGTGCCTGGAGTCGGGACAGGGTGACGCAGCCCCAGCATTTT; CDR3aa: CAWSRDRVTQPQHF; j_gene: TRBJ1-5; abundance: few; v_gene: TRBV30; d_gene: TRBD1
CDR3nt: TGTGCCAGCAGTTCAGGACAGGGGCGCGGTGAGCAGTTCTTC; CDR3aa: CASSSGQGRGEQFF; j_gene: TRBJ2-1; abundance: many; v_gene: TRBV28; d_gene: TRBD1
CDR3nt: TGTGCCAGCAGCGCCTACGGGGGGACAGGGTATGGCTACACCTTC; CDR3aa: CASSAYGGTGYGYTF; j_gene: TRBJ1-2; abundance: once; v_gene: TRBV6-5; d_gene: TRBD1
CDR3nt: TGCGCCAGCAGCTTATTATCTAATGAAAAACTGTTTTTT; CDR3aa: CASSLLSNEKLFF; j_gene: TRBJ1-4; abundance: -; v_gene: TRBV5-1; d_gene: -
CDR3nt: TGTGCCTGGACTAGCGGGACGGGGGAGCAGTACTTC; CDR3aa: CAWTSGTGEQYF; j_gene: TRBJ2-7; abundance: once; v_gene: TRBV30; d_gene: TRBD2
CDR3nt: TGTGCCAGCTCACCACTGGAAGCGGGAGTTGCAGATACGCAGTATTTT; CDR3aa: CASSPLEAGVADTQYF; j_gene: TRBJ2-3; abundance: -; v_gene: TRBV18; d_gene: TRBD2
CDR3nt: TGTGCCAGCAGCCAATGGGACAGGGTGACGAATGAGCAGTTCTTC; CDR3aa: CASSQWDRVTNEQFF; j_gene: TRBJ2-1; abundance: many; v_gene: TRBV27; d_gene: TRBD1
CDR3nt: TGTGCCAGCTCACCAGAGGAGGGGCAAACCGGGGAGCTGTTTTTT; CDR3aa: CASSPEEGQTGELFF; j_gene: TRBJ2-2; abundance: -; v_gene: TRBV18; d_gene: -
CDR3nt: TGTGCCAGCAGTCCTACAGGGAATTCACCCCTCCACTTT; CDR3aa: CASSPTGNSPLHF; j_gene: TRBJ1-6; abundance: -; v_gene: TRBV27; d_gene: -
CDR3nt: TGCGCCAGCAGTGGGATAGCGGGAGGGTTTCATATTGCGGGCCAAGAGACCCAGTACTTC; CDR3aa: CASSGIAGGFHIAGQETQYF; j_gene: TRBJ2-5; abundance: -; v_gene: TRBV10-1; d_gene: TRBD2
CDR3nt: TGTGCCAGCAGTTACGCGGGTGCGAATACGCAGTATTTT; CDR3aa: CASSYAGANTQYF; j_gene: TRBJ2-3; abundance: -; v_gene: TRBV6-2/TRBV6-3; d_gene: -
CDR3nt: TGTGCCAGCAGTCCCGGACTAGCGGGCACAGATACGCAGTATTTT; CDR3aa: CASSPGLAGTDTQYF; j_gene: TRBJ2-3; abundance: -; v_gene: TRBV6-2/TRBV6-3; d_gene: TRBD2
CDR3nt: TGTGCCAGCAGCCGGACTAGCGGGAGTTACAATGAGCAGTTCTTC; CDR3aa: CASSRTSGSYNEQFF; j_gene: TRBJ2-1; abundance: -; v_gene: TRBV6-5; d_gene: TRBD2
CDR3nt: TGTGCCAGCAGCCCCGCAGGGAGGGGGGAAAAACTGTTTTTT; CDR3aa: CASSPAGRGEKLFF; j_gene: TRBJ1-4; abundance: once; v_gene: TRBV11-2; d_gene: -
CDR3nt: TGTGCCACCAGTGCGGGGCTTAGCAATCAGCCCCAGCATTTT; CDR3aa: CATSAGLSNQPQHF; j_gene: TRBJ1-5; abundance: -; v_gene: TRBV24-1; d_gene: -
CDR3nt: TGTGCCAGTAGTATAGTCCACGATTCTGAAGCTTTCTTT; CDR3aa: CASSIVHDSEAFF; j_gene: TRBJ1-1; abundance: -; v_gene: TRBV19; d_gene: -
CDR3nt: TGTGCCAGCAGCCACTTACTAGGGACTAGCGGGAGGGCATATGAGCAGTTCTTC; CDR3aa: CASSHLLGTSGRAYEQFF; j_gene: TRBJ2-1; abundance: -; v_gene: TRBV6-2/TRBV6-3; d_gene: TRBD2
CDR3nt: TGTGCCAGCAGTTCCAGACAAGGACTAGCGGGAGAGGATGAGCAGTACTTC; CDR3aa: CASSSRQGLAGEDEQYF; j_gene: TRBJ2-7; abundance: -; v_gene: TRBV27; d_gene: TRBD2
CDR3nt: TGCAGTGCTAGCTCACGGGAAAAACTGTTTTTT; CDR3aa: CSASSREKLFF; j_gene: TRBJ1-4; abundance: -; v_gene: TRBV20-1; d_gene: -
CDR3nt: TGCAGTGCCAGTCGCCCGGGCTATGAGCAGTTCTTC; CDR3aa: CSASRPGYEQFF; j_gene: TRBJ2-1; abundance: -; v_gene: TRBV20-1; d_gene: -
CDR3nt: TGTGCCAGCAGCGTCCCGAATCAGCCCCAGCATTTT; CDR3aa: CASSVPNQPQHF; j_gene: TRBJ1-5; abundance: -; v_gene: TRBV11-2; d_gene: -
CDR3nt: TGTGCCAGCAGTGTCCAAAACACCGGGGAGCTGTTTTTT; CDR3aa: CASSVQNTGELFF; j_gene: TRBJ2-2; abundance: few; v_gene: TRBV27; d_gene: -
CDR3nt: TGTGCCAGCAGCTCTAAACGAGCGGGATCTTACGAGCAGTACTTC; CDR3aa: CASSSKRAGSYEQYF; j_gene: TRBJ2-7; abundance: -; v_gene: TRBV7-8; d_gene: TRBD2
CDR3nt: TGTGCCAGCAGTTTGGCCCAGGGGGCAGGGCAGCCCCAGCATTTT; CDR3aa: CASSLAQGAGQPQHF; j_gene: TRBJ1-5; abundance: -; v_gene: TRBV28; d_gene: TRBD1
CDR3nt: TGTGCCAGCAGTTCCACACCTGGACAGGGGGCAACGGGCAATCAGCCCCAGCATTTT; CDR3aa: CASSSTPGQGATGNQPQHF; j_gene: TRBJ1-5; abundance: -; v_gene: TRBV27; d_gene: TRBD1
CDR3nt: TGTGCCTGGAGTTATGGGTATACCGTTAACACCGGGGAGCTGTTTTTT; CDR3aa: CAWSYGYTVNTGELFF; j_gene: TRBJ2-2; abundance: -; v_gene: TRBV30; d_gene: -
CDR3nt: TGTGCCAGCTCACCGTTACAGGTGCGCTACAATGAGCAGTTCTTC; CDR3aa: CASSPLQVRYNEQFF; j_gene: TRBJ2-1; abundance: -; v_gene: TRBV18; d_gene: -